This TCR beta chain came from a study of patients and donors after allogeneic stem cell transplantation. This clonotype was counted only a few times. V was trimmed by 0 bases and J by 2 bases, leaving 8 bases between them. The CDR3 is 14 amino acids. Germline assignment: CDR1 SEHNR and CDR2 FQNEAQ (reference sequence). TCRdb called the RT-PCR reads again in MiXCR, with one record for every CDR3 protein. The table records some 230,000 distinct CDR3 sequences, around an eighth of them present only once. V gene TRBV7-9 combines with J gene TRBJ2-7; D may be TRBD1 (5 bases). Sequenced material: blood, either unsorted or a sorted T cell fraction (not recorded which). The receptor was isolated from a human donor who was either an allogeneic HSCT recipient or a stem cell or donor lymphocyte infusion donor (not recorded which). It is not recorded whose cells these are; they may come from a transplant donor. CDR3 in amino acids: CASSLADSTYEQYF. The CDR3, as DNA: TGTGCCAGCAGCTTAGCTGACAGTACCTACGAGCAGTACTTC.